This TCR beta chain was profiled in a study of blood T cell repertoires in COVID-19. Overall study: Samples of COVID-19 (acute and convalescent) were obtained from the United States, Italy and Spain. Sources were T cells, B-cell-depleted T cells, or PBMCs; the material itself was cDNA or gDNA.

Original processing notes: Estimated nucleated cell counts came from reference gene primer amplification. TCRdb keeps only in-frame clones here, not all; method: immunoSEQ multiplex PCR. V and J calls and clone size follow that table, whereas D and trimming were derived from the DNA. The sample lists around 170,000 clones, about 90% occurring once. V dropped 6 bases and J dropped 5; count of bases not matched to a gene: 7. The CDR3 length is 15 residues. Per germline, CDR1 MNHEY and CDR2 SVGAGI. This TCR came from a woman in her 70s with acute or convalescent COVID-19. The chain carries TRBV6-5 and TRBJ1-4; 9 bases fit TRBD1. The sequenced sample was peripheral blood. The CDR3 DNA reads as TGTGCCAGCAGGGGTTGGACAGGGGAAAATGAAAAACTGTTTTTT. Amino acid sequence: CASRGWTGENEKLFF.